This T cell receptor beta chain was obtained from a study of cytomegalovirus exposure and HLA in healthy donors. On this clone: Its specificity is unknown.

Overall study findings and caveats: For cytomegalovirus status, the classifier reportedly gave diagnoses with high specificity and sensitivity.

J lost 4 bases, V lost 4 bases, and 5 bases had no gene match. The length of the CDR3 is 13 residues. CDR1 and CDR2 (germline): SGHRS, YFSETQ. Primers for the PCR totalled 60 Vbeta and 13 Jbeta. Produced via immunoSEQ multiplex PCR; TCRdb's table is partial and in-frame only. The sample holds some 100,000 clones, roughly two thirds seen once. The TCR was taken from a man aged 40-49 years in good health and CMV-seronegative. This chain joins TRBV5-1 and TRBJ2-7; 7 positions agree with TRBD1. Sequences were obtained from PBMCs. The CDR3 region is CASSPRDRYEQYF. The CDR3, as DNA: TGCGCCAGCAGCCCCCGGGACAGATACGAGCAGTACTTC.